This is a list of T cell receptor beta chains from one sample in a study of T-cell memory formation after mild COVID-19. TCRdb re-called the 5' RACE reads through MiXCR, storing one row per CDR3 protein. The sample shows about 160,000 distinct CDR3 sequences, 31% of them seen only once. The sample was PBMCs or a T cell subset sorted from them (not recorded which). The receptors were sampled from an adult woman who had mild COVID-19 (a few samples of this study predate the infection). Cell type and time point are not known. CDR3s include the opening cysteine and the closing phenylalanine or tryptophan. D genes are given only for firm matches. Some rows mark clone size as missing; the rest say once, few, many or name a class of expanded clone.

clone size: NA; D gene: NA; V gene: TRBV12-3/TRBV12-4; J gene: TRBJ2-1; CDR3 protein: CASRPFRGNEQFF; CDR3 DNA: TGTGCCAGCAGACCTTTTAGGGGCAATGAGCAGTTCTTC
clone size: few; D gene: NA; V gene: TRBV27; J gene: TRBJ2-1; CDR3 protein: CASSLIGPHGQFF; CDR3 DNA: TGTGCCAGCAGTCTAATCGGCCCTCACGGGCAGTTCTTC
clone size: many; D gene: TRBD1; V gene: TRBV6-6; J gene: TRBJ1-3; CDR3 protein: CASSYSGQGNTIYF; CDR3 DNA: TGTGCCAGCAGTTACTCCGGACAGGGCAACACCATATATTTT
clone size: many; D gene: NA; V gene: TRBV7-6; J gene: TRBJ2-3; CDR3 protein: CASSSLYTDTQYF; CDR3 DNA: TGTGCCAGCAGCTCTCTCTACACAGATACGCAGTATTTT
clone size: few; D gene: NA; V gene: TRBV27; J gene: TRBJ2-4; CDR3 protein: CASSYMDGRKNIQYF; CDR3 DNA: TGTGCCAGCAGTTATATGGACGGAAGAAAAAACATTCAGTACTTC
clone size: NA; D gene: TRBD1; V gene: TRBV6-2/TRBV6-3; J gene: TRBJ2-2; CDR3 protein: CASSYLGQGVNTGELFF; CDR3 DNA: TGTGCCAGCAGTTACCTGGGACAGGGTGTTAACACCGGGGAGCTGTTTTTT
clone size: NA; D gene: TRBD2; V gene: TRBV19; J gene: TRBJ2-1; CDR3 protein: CIAGEGYNEQFF; CDR3 DNA: TGCATAGCGGGAGAGGGCTACAATGAGCAGTTCTTC
clone size: NA; D gene: NA; V gene: TRBV5-1; J gene: TRBJ2-7; CDR3 protein: CASSLPGQTYEQYF; CDR3 DNA: TGCGCCAGCAGCTTACCCGGACAGACTTACGAGCAGTACTTC
clone size: once; D gene: TRBD1; V gene: TRBV6-5; J gene: TRBJ2-7; CDR3 protein: CASISGQGAYEQYF; CDR3 DNA: TGTGCCAGCATCTCGGGACAGGGTGCCTACGAGCAGTACTTC
clone size: many; D gene: NA; V gene: TRBV15; J gene: TRBJ1-6; CDR3 protein: CATSRDGEGRSPLHF; CDR3 DNA: TGTGCCACCAGCAGAGATGGGGAGGGCAGGTCACCCCTCCACTTT
clone size: NA; D gene: NA; V gene: TRBV29-1; J gene: TRBJ1-1; CDR3 protein: CSVVWEVNTEAFF; CDR3 DNA: TGCAGCGTTGTTTGGGAGGTGAACACTGAAGCTTTCTTT
clone size: NA; D gene: NA; V gene: TRBV30; J gene: TRBJ1-5; CDR3 protein: CAWRVGASNQPQHF; CDR3 DNA: TGTGCCTGGAGGGTAGGGGCGAGCAATCAGCCCCAGCATTTT
clone size: NA; D gene: NA; V gene: TRBV5-1; J gene: TRBJ1-6; CDR3 protein: CASSLAGQLNSPLHF; CDR3 DNA: TGCGCCAGCAGCTTGGCAGGACAGTTAAATTCACCCCTCCACTTT
clone size: NA; D gene: NA; V gene: TRBV21-1; J gene: TRBJ1-2; CDR3 protein: CASSKGSYGYTF; CDR3 DNA: TGTGCCAGCAGCAAAGGCAGCTATGGCTACACCTTC
clone size: NA; D gene: NA; V gene: TRBV9; J gene: TRBJ2-1; CDR3 protein: CASNGGSSYNEQFF; CDR3 DNA: TGTGCCAGCAATGGGGGAAGCTCCTACAATGAGCAGTTCTTC
clone size: many; D gene: NA; V gene: TRBV12-3/TRBV12-4; J gene: TRBJ2-7; CDR3 protein: CASSLRGEQYF; CDR3 DNA: TGTGCCAGCAGTTTAAGGGGGGAGCAGTACTTC
clone size: NA; D gene: NA; V gene: TRBV14; J gene: TRBJ2-7; CDR3 protein: CASSQDESRTGLPYEQYF; CDR3 DNA: TGTGCCAGCAGCCAAGATGAAAGTAGGACTGGACTTCCCTACGAGCAGTACTTC
clone size: NA; D gene: NA; V gene: TRBV6-6; J gene: TRBJ2-2; CDR3 protein: CASSYSGQAGELFF; CDR3 DNA: TGTGCCAGCAGTTACTCTGGGCAGGCCGGGGAGCTGTTTTTT
clone size: NA; D gene: TRBD2; V gene: TRBV4-2; J gene: TRBJ2-7; CDR3 protein: CASSQDPYSGGTYEQYF; CDR3 DNA: TGTGCCAGCAGCCAAGATCCCTATAGCGGGGGAACATACGAGCAGTACTTC
clone size: NA; D gene: NA; V gene: TRBV29-1; J gene: TRBJ2-7; CDR3 protein: CSVEGVEGRSYEQYF; CDR3 DNA: TGCAGCGTCGAGGGAGTTGAGGGCAGGTCCTACGAGCAGTACTTC
clone size: NA; D gene: TRBD1; V gene: TRBV24-1; J gene: TRBJ2-2; CDR3 protein: CATSDSTRKGTGFGELFF; CDR3 DNA: TGTGCCACCAGTGATTCGACGCGCAAAGGGACAGGGTTCGGGGAGCTGTTTTTT
clone size: few; D gene: TRBD1; V gene: TRBV9; J gene: TRBJ1-2; CDR3 protein: CASSTPRREGALVISYTF; CDR3 DNA: TGTGCCAGCAGCACTCCCAGGCGGGAGGGGGCCCTTGTGATAAGCTACACCTTC
clone size: once; D gene: NA; V gene: TRBV4-2; J gene: TRBJ2-1; CDR3 protein: CASSQEPSLYNEQFF; CDR3 DNA: TGTGCCAGCAGCCAAGAGCCTAGCCTCTACAATGAGCAGTTCTTC
clone size: few; D gene: TRBD1; V gene: TRBV29-1; J gene: TRBJ2-5; CDR3 protein: CSVEGPGGEETQYF; CDR3 DNA: TGCAGCGTTGAAGGCCCAGGGGGAGAAGAGACCCAGTACTTC
clone size: NA; D gene: NA; V gene: TRBV20-1; J gene: TRBJ2-1; CDR3 protein: CSGTSGWYENEQFF; CDR3 DNA: TGCAGTGGCACGTCGGGATGGTACGAGAATGAGCAGTTCTTC
clone size: NA; D gene: TRBD1; V gene: TRBV7-6; J gene: TRBJ2-7; CDR3 protein: CASSLVAGTGLGEQYF; CDR3 DNA: TGTGCCAGCAGCTTAGTGGCCGGGACAGGGCTCGGCGAGCAGTACTTC
clone size: NA; D gene: TRBD1; V gene: TRBV7-2; J gene: TRBJ1-1; CDR3 protein: CASSLGTGHKNTEAFF; CDR3 DNA: TGTGCCAGCAGCTTAGGGACAGGACATAAGAACACTGAAGCTTTCTTT
clone size: NA; D gene: TRBD1; V gene: TRBV9; J gene: TRBJ2-2; CDR3 protein: CASSLPRDRVTGELFF; CDR3 DNA: TGTGCCAGCAGCCTCCCCCGGGACAGGGTCACAGGGGAGCTGTTTTTT
clone size: few; D gene: NA; V gene: TRBV6-2/TRBV6-3; J gene: TRBJ2-7; CDR3 protein: CASSYGEHSYEQYF; CDR3 DNA: TGTGCCAGCAGTTACGGTGAGCACTCCTACGAGCAGTACTTC
clone size: NA; D gene: NA; V gene: TRBV18; J gene: TRBJ1-1; CDR3 protein: CASSQSRDTEAFF; CDR3 DNA: TGTGCCAGCTCACAGTCGAGAGACACTGAAGCTTTCTTT
clone size: few; D gene: NA; V gene: TRBV30; J gene: TRBJ1-1; CDR3 protein: CAWRQSNTEAFF; CDR3 DNA: TGTGCCTGGAGACAGTCGAACACTGAAGCTTTCTTT
clone size: NA; D gene: TRBD1; V gene: TRBV6-2/TRBV6-3; J gene: TRBJ1-5; CDR3 protein: CASNLMPGQGFNQPQHF; CDR3 DNA: TGTGCCAGCAACCTCATGCCGGGACAGGGCTTTAATCAGCCCCAGCATTTT
clone size: NA; D gene: NA; V gene: TRBV2; J gene: TRBJ2-3; CDR3 protein: CASSDPYTTDTQYF; CDR3 DNA: TGTGCCAGCAGTGATCCATACACCACAGATACGCAGTATTTT
clone size: many; D gene: NA; V gene: TRBV29-1; J gene: TRBJ1-5; CDR3 protein: CSVKRAFDQPQHF; CDR3 DNA: TGCAGCGTCAAAAGGGCATTTGATCAGCCCCAGCATTTT
clone size: NA; D gene: TRBD1; V gene: TRBV7-2; J gene: TRBJ1-1; CDR3 protein: CASSLAGTGNTEAFF; CDR3 DNA: TGTGCCAGCAGCTTAGCGGGGACAGGGAACACTGAAGCTTTCTTT
clone size: once; D gene: NA; V gene: TRBV6-5; J gene: TRBJ2-7; CDR3 protein: CASSYSWWDGSYEQYF; CDR3 DNA: TGTGCCAGCAGTTACTCGTGGTGGGACGGGTCCTACGAGCAGTACTTC
clone size: NA; D gene: TRBD2; V gene: TRBV6-2/TRBV6-3; J gene: TRBJ2-7; CDR3 protein: CASSYSLAGGSYEQYF; CDR3 DNA: TGTGCCAGCAGTTACTCACTAGCGGGAGGGTCCTACGAGCAGTACTTC
clone size: NA; D gene: NA; V gene: TRBV4-1; J gene: TRBJ1-2; CDR3 protein: CASSQSQGYYGYTF; CDR3 DNA: TGCGCCAGCAGCCAGTCTCAGGGTTACTATGGCTACACCTTC
clone size: NA; D gene: TRBD2; V gene: TRBV3-1; J gene: TRBJ2-7; CDR3 protein: CASRQRGLGNEQYF; CDR3 DNA: TGTGCCAGCAGACAGCGGGGCCTTGGGAACGAGCAGTACTTC
clone size: NA; D gene: NA; V gene: TRBV12-3/TRBV12-4; J gene: TRBJ2-7; CDR3 protein: CASSVAGTDHEQYF; CDR3 DNA: TGTGCCAGCAGCGTTGCGGGAACAGACCACGAGCAGTACTTC
clone size: NA; D gene: NA; V gene: TRBV4-3; J gene: TRBJ2-2; CDR3 protein: CASSQDSVWAGELFF; CDR3 DNA: TGCGCCAGCAGCCAAGATTCGGTCTGGGCCGGGGAGCTGTTTTTT
clone size: NA; D gene: NA; V gene: TRBV10-3; J gene: TRBJ1-1; CDR3 protein: CATQEEGLNTEAFF; CDR3 DNA: TGTGCCACCCAGGAGGAGGGCCTGAACACTGAAGCTTTCTTT
clone size: NA; D gene: NA; V gene: TRBV30; J gene: TRBJ2-1; CDR3 protein: CAWSVSGPKQFF; CDR3 DNA: TGTGCCTGGAGTGTCTCAGGACCTAAGCAGTTCTTC
clone size: few; D gene: TRBD2; V gene: TRBV20-1; J gene: TRBJ2-3; CDR3 protein: CSARSSGYTDTQYF; CDR3 DNA: TGCAGTGCTCGATCTAGCGGATACACAGATACGCAGTATTTT
clone size: many; D gene: TRBD1; V gene: TRBV7-8; J gene: TRBJ1-6; CDR3 protein: CASSVTGILNSYNSPLHF; CDR3 DNA: TGTGCCAGCAGCGTGACAGGGATCCTCAACTCCTATAATTCACCCCTCCACTTT
clone size: few; D gene: NA; V gene: TRBV12-3/TRBV12-4; J gene: TRBJ2-3; CDR3 protein: CASSFDSVDTQYF; CDR3 DNA: TGTGCCAGCAGTTTTGATAGTGTCGATACGCAGTATTTT
clone size: NA; D gene: TRBD2; V gene: TRBV5-1; J gene: TRBJ2-2; CDR3 protein: CASSGGLAGDAGELFF; CDR3 DNA: TGCGCCAGCAGCGGGGGACTAGCGGGGGACGCCGGGGAGCTGTTTTTT
clone size: NA; D gene: NA; V gene: TRBV10-3; J gene: TRBJ1-1; CDR3 protein: CAISSGNTEAFF; CDR3 DNA: TGTGCCATCAGTTCCGGGAACACTGAAGCTTTCTTT
clone size: few; D gene: NA; V gene: TRBV5-1; J gene: TRBJ2-5; CDR3 protein: CASSLGTGAETQYF; CDR3 DNA: TGCGCCAGCAGCTTGGGAACAGGAGCAGAGACCCAGTACTTC
clone size: many; D gene: NA; V gene: TRBV20-1; J gene: TRBJ2-5; CDR3 protein: CSADLELAVSETQYF; CDR3 DNA: TGCAGTGCCGACCTGGAGCTAGCCGTCTCGGAGACCCAGTACTTC
clone size: NA; D gene: TRBD1; V gene: TRBV29-1; J gene: TRBJ2-7; CDR3 protein: CSVEGQGDEQYF; CDR3 DNA: TGCAGCGTTGAGGGCCAGGGGGACGAGCAGTACTTC
clone size: NA; D gene: NA; V gene: TRBV5-8; J gene: TRBJ2-7; CDR3 protein: CASARWGNEQYF; CDR3 DNA: TGTGCCAGCGCTCGTTGGGGCAACGAGCAGTACTTC
clone size: NA; D gene: TRBD1; V gene: TRBV12-3/TRBV12-4; J gene: TRBJ2-7; CDR3 protein: CASSGDRALYEQYF; CDR3 DNA: TGTGCCAGCAGCGGGGACAGGGCCCTCTACGAGCAGTACTTC
clone size: NA; D gene: NA; V gene: TRBV7-8; J gene: TRBJ1-2; CDR3 protein: CASSAHREGYTF; CDR3 DNA: TGTGCCAGCAGCGCGCACAGGGAGGGCTACACCTTC
clone size: NA; D gene: TRBD1; V gene: TRBV12-3/TRBV12-4; J gene: TRBJ2-7; CDR3 protein: CASSYSGTAHEQYF; CDR3 DNA: TGTGCCAGCAGCTATTCCGGGACAGCGCACGAGCAGTACTTC
clone size: NA; D gene: NA; V gene: TRBV29-1; J gene: TRBJ1-2; CDR3 protein: CSVAGANGYGYTF; CDR3 DNA: TGCAGCGTTGCAGGGGCGAACGGCTATGGCTACACCTTC
clone size: NA; D gene: TRBD1; V gene: TRBV12-3/TRBV12-4; J gene: TRBJ2-1; CDR3 protein: CASSSFRDRGHHEQFF; CDR3 DNA: TGTGCCAGCAGTTCGTTCCGGGACAGGGGGCATCATGAGCAGTTCTTC